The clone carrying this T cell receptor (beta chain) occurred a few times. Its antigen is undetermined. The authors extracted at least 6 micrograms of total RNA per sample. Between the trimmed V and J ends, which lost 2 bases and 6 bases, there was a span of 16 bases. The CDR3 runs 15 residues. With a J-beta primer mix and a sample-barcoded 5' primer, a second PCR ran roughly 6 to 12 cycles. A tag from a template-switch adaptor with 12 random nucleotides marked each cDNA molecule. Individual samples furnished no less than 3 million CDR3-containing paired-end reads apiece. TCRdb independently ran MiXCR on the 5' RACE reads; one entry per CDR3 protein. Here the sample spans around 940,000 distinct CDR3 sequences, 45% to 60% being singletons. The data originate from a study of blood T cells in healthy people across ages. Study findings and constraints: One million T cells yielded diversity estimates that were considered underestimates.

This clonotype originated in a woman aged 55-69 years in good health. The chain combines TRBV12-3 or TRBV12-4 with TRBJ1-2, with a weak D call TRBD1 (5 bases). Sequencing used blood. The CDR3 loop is CASSLLQGGVDGYTF. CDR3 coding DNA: TGTGCCAGCAGTTTACTCCAGGGTGGGGTCGATGGCTACACCTTC.